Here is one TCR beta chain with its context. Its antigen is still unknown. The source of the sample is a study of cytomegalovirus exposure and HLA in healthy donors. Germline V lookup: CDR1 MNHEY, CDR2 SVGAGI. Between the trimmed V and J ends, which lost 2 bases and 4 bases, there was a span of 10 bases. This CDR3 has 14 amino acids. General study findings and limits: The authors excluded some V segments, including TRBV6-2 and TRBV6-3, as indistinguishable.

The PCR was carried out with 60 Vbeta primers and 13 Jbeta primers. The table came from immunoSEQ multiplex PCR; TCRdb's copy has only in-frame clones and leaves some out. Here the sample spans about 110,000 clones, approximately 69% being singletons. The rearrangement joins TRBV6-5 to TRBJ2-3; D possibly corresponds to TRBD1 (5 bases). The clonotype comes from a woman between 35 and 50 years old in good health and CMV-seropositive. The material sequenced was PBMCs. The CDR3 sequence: CASSYRQGADTQYF. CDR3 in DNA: TGTGCCAGCAGTTACCGGCAGGGCGCAGATACGCAGTATTTT.